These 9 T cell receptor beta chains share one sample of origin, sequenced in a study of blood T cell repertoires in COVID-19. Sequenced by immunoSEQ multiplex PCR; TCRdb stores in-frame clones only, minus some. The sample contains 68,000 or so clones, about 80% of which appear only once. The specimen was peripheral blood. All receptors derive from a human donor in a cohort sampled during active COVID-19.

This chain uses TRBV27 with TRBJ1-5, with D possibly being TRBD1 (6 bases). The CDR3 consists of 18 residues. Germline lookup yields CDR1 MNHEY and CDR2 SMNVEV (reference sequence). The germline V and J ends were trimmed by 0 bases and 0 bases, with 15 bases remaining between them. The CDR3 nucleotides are TGTGCCAGCAGTTTATCGATGAGACAGGCGGGTAGCAATCAGCCCCAGCATTTT. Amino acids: CASSLSMRQAGSNQPQHF.

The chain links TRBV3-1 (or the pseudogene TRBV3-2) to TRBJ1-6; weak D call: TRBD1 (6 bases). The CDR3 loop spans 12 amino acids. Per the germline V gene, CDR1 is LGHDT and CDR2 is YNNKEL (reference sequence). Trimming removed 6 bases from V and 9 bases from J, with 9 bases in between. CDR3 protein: CASRGGVSPLHF. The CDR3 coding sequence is TGTGCCAGCAGAGGGGGGGTTTCACCCCTCCACTTT.

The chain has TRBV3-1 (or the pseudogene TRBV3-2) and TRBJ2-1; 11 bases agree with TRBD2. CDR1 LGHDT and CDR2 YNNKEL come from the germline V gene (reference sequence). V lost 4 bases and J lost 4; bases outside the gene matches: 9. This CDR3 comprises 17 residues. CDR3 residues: CASSPTYLAGGYNEQFF. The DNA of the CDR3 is TGTGCCAGCAGCCCCACATACCTAGCGGGAGGATACAATGAGCAGTTCTTC.

The chain's CDR3 is CASMTSGRYEQYF. CDR3 DNA: TGTGCCAGCATGACTAGCGGGAGGTACGAGCAGTACTTC. The V gene is TRBV12-3 or TRBV12-4, the J gene TRBJ2-7; TRBD2 aligns across 13 bases. J lost 4 bases, V lost 7 bases, and 1 base had no gene match. The CDR3 totals 13 residues.

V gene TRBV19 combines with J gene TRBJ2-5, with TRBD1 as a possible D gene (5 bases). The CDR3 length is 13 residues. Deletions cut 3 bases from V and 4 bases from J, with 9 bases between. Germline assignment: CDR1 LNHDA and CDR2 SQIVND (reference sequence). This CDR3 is CASSMGRVETQYF. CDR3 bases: TGTGCCAGTAGTATGGGCAGGGTAGAGACCCAGTACTTC.

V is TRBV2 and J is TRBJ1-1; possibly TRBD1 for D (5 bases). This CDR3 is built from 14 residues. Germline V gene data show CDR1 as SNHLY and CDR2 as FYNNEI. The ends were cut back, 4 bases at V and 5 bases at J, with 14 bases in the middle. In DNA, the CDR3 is TGTGCCAGCAGTGCCCCCCGGGGGAGGACTGAAGCTTTCTTT. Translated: CASSAPRGRTEAFF.

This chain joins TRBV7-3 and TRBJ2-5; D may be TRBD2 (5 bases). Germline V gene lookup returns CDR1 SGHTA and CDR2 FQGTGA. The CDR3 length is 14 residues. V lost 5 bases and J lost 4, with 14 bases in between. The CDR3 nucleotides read TGTGCCAGCAGCCCCGCGGAAGGGAGAGAGACCCAGTACTTC. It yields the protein CASSPAEGRETQYF.

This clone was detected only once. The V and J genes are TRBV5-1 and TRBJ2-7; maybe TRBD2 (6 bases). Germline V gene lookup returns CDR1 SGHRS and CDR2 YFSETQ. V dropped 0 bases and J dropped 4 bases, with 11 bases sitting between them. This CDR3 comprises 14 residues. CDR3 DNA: TGCGCCAGCAGCTTGGGGGCGGGAACATACGAGCAGTACTTC. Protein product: CASSLGAGTYEQYF.

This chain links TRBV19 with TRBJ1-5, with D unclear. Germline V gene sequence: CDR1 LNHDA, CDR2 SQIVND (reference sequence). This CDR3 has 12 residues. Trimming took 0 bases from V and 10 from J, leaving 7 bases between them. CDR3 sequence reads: CASSIEWSPQHF. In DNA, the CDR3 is TGTGCCAGTAGTATAGAATGGAGTCCCCAGCATTTT.